A single TCR beta chain is shown here with its context. The sample is drawn from a study of blood T cell repertoires in COVID-19. Looking at the study overall: Samples taken during acute and convalescent COVID-19 were collected in the United States, Italy and Spain. Sources were T cells, B-cell-depleted T cells, or PBMCs; the material itself was cDNA or gDNA.

Seattle enrolled patients during active infection and tracked them longitudinally. Trimming cost V 4 bases and J 12 bases, with 15 bases left between them. Germline V gene data show CDR1 as GTSNPN and CDR2 as SVGIG (reference sequence). The CDR3 runs 11 residues. Under the authors' procedure: Estimation of nucleated cell counts relied on the amplification of reference gene primers. The repertoire was sequenced with immunoSEQ multiplex PCR; TCRdb's copy has only in-frame clones and lacks some. The V and J calls and the clone size are those of that table, but D and trimming were determined from the DNA. The sample shows about 140,000 clones, about four fifths of them seen only once.

The clonotype was recovered from a man aged 25 to 40 with COVID-19, enrolled during active disease. The rearrangement links TRBV30 to TRBJ1-2; a weak D match, TRBD1 (6 bases). Sequencing was carried out using peripheral blood. CDR3 nucleotides: TGTGCCTGGACCCTCGGACAGCAACACACCTTC. It yields the protein CAWTLGQQHTF.